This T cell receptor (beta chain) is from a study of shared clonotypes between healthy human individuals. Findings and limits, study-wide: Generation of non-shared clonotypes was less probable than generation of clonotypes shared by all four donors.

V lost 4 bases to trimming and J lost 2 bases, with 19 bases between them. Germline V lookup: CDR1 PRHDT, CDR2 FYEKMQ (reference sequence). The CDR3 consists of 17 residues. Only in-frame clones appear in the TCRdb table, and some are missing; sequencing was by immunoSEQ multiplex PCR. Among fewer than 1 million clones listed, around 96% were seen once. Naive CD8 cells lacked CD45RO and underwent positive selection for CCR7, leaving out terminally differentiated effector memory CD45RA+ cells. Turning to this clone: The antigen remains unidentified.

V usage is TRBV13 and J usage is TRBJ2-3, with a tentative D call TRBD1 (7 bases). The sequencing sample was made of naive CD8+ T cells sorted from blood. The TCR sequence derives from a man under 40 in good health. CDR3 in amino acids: CASSSAGGGDYTDTQYF. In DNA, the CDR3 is TGTGCCAGCAGCTCCGCAGGGGGAGGCGATTACACAGATACGCAGTATTTT.